This T cell receptor beta chain was sequenced in a study of OX40 agonist ivuxolimab in advanced cancers. Comment on this clone: Its matching antigen is unknown.

Measured with immunoSEQ multiplex PCR; TCRdb has only the in-frame clones, and not every one. The table records about 35,000 clones, 78% of them present only once. Broader study findings: Among some nonresponders, normalized T-cell clonal expansion was also low.

Excluded were patients having autoimmune disease history or systemic immunosuppression. The sequences come from CD4+ or CD8+ T cells sorted from blood, collected in a trial of the OX40 agonist ivuxolimab. This sequence was found in an adult with an advanced solid tumor such as melanoma, head and neck, liver or kidney cancer.

CDR3 amino acids: CASSDPRSAAEQYF. The CDR3, as DNA: TGTGCCAGCAGTGACCCTCGGTCGGCTGCCGAGCAGTACTTC. This chain joins TRBV2 and TRBJ2-7; D not certain. The CDR3 has 14 residues. CDR1 SNHLY and CDR2 FYNNEI come from the germline V gene. V was clipped by 3 bases and J by 6 bases, with 15 bases between them.